Listed below are T cell receptor beta chains from one sample, sequenced in a study of T cell responses to AZD1222 COVID-19 vaccine. Produced via immunoSEQ multiplex PCR; TCRdb's table is partial and in-frame only. The sample includes some 96,000 clones, about 90% of them seen just once. The sample in question was peripheral blood, obtained on day 0 of AZD1222 vaccination. The receptors come from an adult in good health. Each CDR3 is given with its conserved first and last residue. The D gene is left open where the match is weak. Clone sizes are given selectively: once, few, many, or a class where the clone is expanded.

cdr3_nt,cdr3_aa,clone_size,v_call,j_call,d_call
TGTGCCAGCAGTTATGCGGGAGGGCCCACCGGGGAGCTGTTTTTT,CASSYAGGPTGELFF,-,TRBV7-3,TRBJ2-2,TRBD2
TGTGCCAGCGGCTCAGCGGGAGTCTGGGTCTCGGGTGGCGGGGAGCTGTTTTTT,CASGSAGVWVSGGGELFF,-,TRBV28,TRBJ2-2,TRBD2
TGTGCCAGCTCACCCCCCTCAGATAATGAAAAACTGTTTTTT,CASSPPSDNEKLFF,-,TRBV18,TRBJ1-4,-
TGTGCCAGCAGTCTCAGACAGGGCTTAGTCACAGATACGCAGTATTTT,CASSLRQGLVTDTQYF,-,TRBV28,TRBJ2-3,TRBD1
TGTGCCAGTTGGAGCGGGAGGGTAGGGCGCTACGAGCAGTACTTC,CASWSGRVGRYEQYF,-,TRBV3-1/TRBV3-2,TRBJ2-7,TRBD2
TGTGCCAGCAGCTTAGCGCGGACAGGGCCCTACGAGCAGTACTTC,CASSLARTGPYEQYF,-,TRBV7-2,TRBJ2-7,TRBD1
TGTGCCAGCAGTGCCGCCAATGGGAATCAGCCCCAGCATTTT,CASSAANGNQPQHF,-,TRBV2,TRBJ1-5,-
TGTGCCACCAGTGTGGCAGGGGTCGTAGGCTACACCTTC,CATSVAGVVGYTF,-,TRBV24-1,TRBJ1-2,-
TGTGCCAGCAGACCGACAGGGGTAAACACCGGGGAGCTGTTTTTT,CASRPTGVNTGELFF,-,TRBV5-4,TRBJ2-2,TRBD1
TGTGCCAGCGGCAACAGAGCTTCCTACGAGCAGTACTTC,CASGNRASYEQYF,-,TRBV28,TRBJ2-7,-
TGTGCCAGCACCTATAGCTCCCAGGGGGAAGTACAGCCCCAGCATTTT,CASTYSSQGEVQPQHF,-,TRBV7-9,TRBJ1-5,TRBD1
TGTGCCAGCAGTTACTTGCTAGCGAGCACAGATACGCAGTATTTT,CASSYLLASTDTQYF,-,TRBV6-5,TRBJ2-3,-
TGTGCCAGCAGCTTAGATATTGTAGGAGACTACGAGCAGTACTTC,CASSLDIVGDYEQYF,-,TRBV11-2,TRBJ2-7,-
TGTGCCAGCAGGCCCGGGACAGGGTCTGGAAACACCATATATTTT,CASRPGTGSGNTIYF,-,TRBV6-5,TRBJ1-3,TRBD1
TGTGCCAGCAGCCGCTCAACGACGGATGAGCAGTTCTTC,CASSRSTTDEQFF,once,TRBV3-1/TRBV3-2,TRBJ2-1,-
TGTGCCAGCAGCGTAGGGGCGGATACCTACGAGCAGTACTTC,CASSVGADTYEQYF,-,TRBV9,TRBJ2-7,-
TGTGCCAGCAGTTTTTCGGGACAGGGCCGGGAGCGTCTGAGAGAGACCCAGTACTTC,CASSFSGQGRERLRETQYF,-,TRBV27,TRBJ2-5,TRBD1
TGCGCCAGCAGCTTGGGGCTAGCGGGAGGGATAGCAGATACGCAGTATTTT,CASSLGLAGGIADTQYF,-,TRBV5-1,TRBJ2-3,TRBD2
TGTGCCAGCAGCCTGACAGATACGCAGTATTTT,CASSLTDTQYF,-,TRBV5-4,TRBJ2-3,-
TGTGCCTGCCCGGGACAGGGATCACTCGAGCAGTACTTC,CACPGQGSLEQYF,-,TRBV30,TRBJ2-7,TRBD1
TGTGCCAGCAGCCTGGGACAGGGGATAGAGACCCAGTACTTC,CASSLGQGIETQYF,-,TRBV6-2/TRBV6-3,TRBJ2-5,TRBD1
TGTGCCAGCAATAAAAGGACTGAAGCTTTCTTT,CASNKRTEAFF,-,TRBV6-5,TRBJ1-1,-
TGTGCCAGCAGCCTGGCGGGACAGCTAAATCAGCCCCAGCATTTT,CASSLAGQLNQPQHF,-,TRBV11-2,TRBJ1-5,TRBD1
TGTGCCAGCAGCTCCGGGACAGGGGGGACCCAGTACTTC,CASSSGTGGTQYF,-,TRBV7-9,TRBJ2-5,TRBD1
TGTGCCAGCAGCTTAAGTTCGCGTCCAGGGTACGAGCAGTACTTC,CASSLSSRPGYEQYF,-,TRBV7-9,TRBJ2-7,-
TGTGCCAGTAACCCGAAAGGTTCAGATACGCAGTATTTT,CASNPKGSDTQYF,-,TRBV19,TRBJ2-3,-
TGTGCCAGTAGTAGTGGACCTTTCCTGAGCAATCAGCCCCAGCATTTT,CASSSGPFLSNQPQHF,-,TRBV19,TRBJ1-5,-
TGTGCCTGGAGCGTGAGCGGGAGAGACACCGGGGAGCTGTTTTTT,CAWSVSGRDTGELFF,-,TRBV30,TRBJ2-2,TRBD2
TGTGCCAGCCCTCGAGTAGCGGGAGGGTACAATGAGCAGTTCTTC,CASPRVAGGYNEQFF,-,TRBV9,TRBJ2-1,TRBD2
TGTGCCAGCAGCTACTTAGAGAAAGCGTTTGACAGGGTGTTCGAGACCCAGTACTTC,CASSYLEKAFDRVFETQYF,-,TRBV7-9,TRBJ2-5,TRBD1
TGTGCCAGCAGTTTGACAGGGGGAAGCAGGAACTATGGCTACACCTTC,CASSLTGGSRNYGYTF,-,TRBV2,TRBJ1-2,TRBD1
TGTGCCAGCAGTTTGGGGCAAGCTTTCTTT,CASSLGQAFF,-,TRBV28,TRBJ1-1,-
TGTGCCAGCAGCTTGGCTGTGGACCGAAATTCACCCCTCCACTTT,CASSLAVDRNSPLHF,-,TRBV5-4,TRBJ1-6,-
TGTGCCAGCAGTTCGGGCGGGGACAGGGGGCGGGAGCAGTACTTC,CASSSGGDRGREQYF,once,TRBV28,TRBJ2-7,TRBD1
TGTGCCAGCAGTTTTGCAGGGGCATCACCCCTCCACTTT,CASSFAGASPLHF,-,TRBV12-3/TRBV12-4,TRBJ1-6,-
TGTGCCAGCAGTTTATCGTTCAGGGAGCAGTTCTTC,CASSLSFREQFF,-,TRBV27,TRBJ2-1,-
TGTGCCAGCAGCTTGGTCCTGGCGGGGAAGACCTACCAGGAGCTGTTTTTT,CASSLVLAGKTYQELFF,-,TRBV5-8,TRBJ2-2,-
TGTGCCAGTAGTATACAGGGGGCCTTTGACTACACCTTC,CASSIQGAFDYTF,few,TRBV19,TRBJ1-2,TRBD1
TGTGCCAGCAGCTTAGTCGTGGGCGAGCAGTACTTC,CASSLVVGEQYF,-,TRBV13,TRBJ2-7,-
TGTGCCAGCAGTGAATATGGACAGGGATGGAGCACAGATACGCAGTATTTT,CASSEYGQGWSTDTQYF,-,TRBV25-1,TRBJ2-3,TRBD1
TGTGCCAGCAAGTTTAGTTTGCGGGGCACTGAAGCTTTCTTT,CASKFSLRGTEAFF,-,TRBV2,TRBJ1-1,-
TGCAGCGTTGGGACTGCGTACAATGAGCAGTTCTTC,CSVGTAYNEQFF,-,TRBV29-1,TRBJ2-1,-
TGTGCCAGCAGAAACGGACAGGGGGACGAGCAGTACTTC,CASRNGQGDEQYF,-,TRBV6-6,TRBJ2-7,TRBD1
TGTGCCAGCAGCTTATCCCGAATTCCCCTTTCACCCCTCCACTTT,CASSLSRIPLSPLHF,-,TRBV7-2,TRBJ1-6,-
TGTGCCAGCAGACCGACTAGCGGGAGGTCCTTGGGCTTC,CASRPTSGRSLGF,-,TRBV28,TRBJ2-7,TRBD2
TGTGCCAGCAGCTTTTGGACTAGCGGGATGATCAAAAACATTCAGTACTTC,CASSFWTSGMIKNIQYF,once,TRBV7-2,TRBJ2-4,TRBD2
TGTGCCAGCAGCCCGCGCCCCGGGACAGTGGTGATCGAGCAGTACTTC,CASSPRPGTVVIEQYF,once,TRBV7-9,TRBJ2-7,TRBD1
TGTGCCTGGAGTGTACCACAGCGGGAGGGCCTCGACAATGAGCAGTTCTTC,CAWSVPQREGLDNEQFF,-,TRBV30,TRBJ2-1,TRBD2
TGTGCCAGCAGTTTAAGGGGGACAGGGAAGGTATTTACCAGGAACACCATATATTTT,CASSLRGTGKVFTRNTIYF,-,TRBV28,TRBJ1-3,TRBD1
TGTGCCAGCAGCCCTAGACTAGTTTCGGCAGATACGCAGTATTTT,CASSPRLVSADTQYF,-,TRBV7-2,TRBJ2-3,-
TGTGCCTCACACCGTAGCAGGGCCCTCTATGGCTACACCTTC,CASHRSRALYGYTF,-,TRBV28,TRBJ1-2,-
TGTGCCAGCCTTCGAGCAGGGGGGGAAGATACGCAGTATTTT,CASLRAGGEDTQYF,-,TRBV5-5,TRBJ2-3,-